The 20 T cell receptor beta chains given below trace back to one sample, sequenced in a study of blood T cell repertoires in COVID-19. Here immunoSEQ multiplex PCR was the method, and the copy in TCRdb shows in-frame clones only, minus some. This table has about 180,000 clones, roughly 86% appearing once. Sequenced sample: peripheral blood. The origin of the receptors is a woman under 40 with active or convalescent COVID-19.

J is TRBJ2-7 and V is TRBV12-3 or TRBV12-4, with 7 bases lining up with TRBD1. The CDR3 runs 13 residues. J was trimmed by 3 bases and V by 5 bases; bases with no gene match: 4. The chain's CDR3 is CASSPGQYYEQYF. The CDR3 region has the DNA TGTGCCAGCAGTCCGGGACAGTACTACGAGCAGTACTTC.

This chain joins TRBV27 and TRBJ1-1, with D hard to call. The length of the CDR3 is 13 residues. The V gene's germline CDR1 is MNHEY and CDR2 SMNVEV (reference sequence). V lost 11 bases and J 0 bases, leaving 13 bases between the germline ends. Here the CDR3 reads CAVRRVMNTEAFF. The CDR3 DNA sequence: TGTGCCGTCCGGAGGGTGATGAACACTGAAGCTTTCTTT.

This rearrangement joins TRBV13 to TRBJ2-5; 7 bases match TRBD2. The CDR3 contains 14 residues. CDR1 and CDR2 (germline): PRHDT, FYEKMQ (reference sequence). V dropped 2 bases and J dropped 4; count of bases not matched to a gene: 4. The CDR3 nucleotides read TGTGCCAGCAGCTTAACGGGGGGTCGAGAGACCCAGTACTTC. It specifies CASSLTGGRETQYF.

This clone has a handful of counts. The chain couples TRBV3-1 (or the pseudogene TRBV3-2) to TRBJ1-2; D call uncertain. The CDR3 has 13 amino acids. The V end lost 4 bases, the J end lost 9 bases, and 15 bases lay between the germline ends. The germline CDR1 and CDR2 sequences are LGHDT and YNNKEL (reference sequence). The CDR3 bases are TGTGCCAGCAGCCCCCCGGCAGGTCACAGCTACACCTTC. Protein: CASSPPAGHSYTF.

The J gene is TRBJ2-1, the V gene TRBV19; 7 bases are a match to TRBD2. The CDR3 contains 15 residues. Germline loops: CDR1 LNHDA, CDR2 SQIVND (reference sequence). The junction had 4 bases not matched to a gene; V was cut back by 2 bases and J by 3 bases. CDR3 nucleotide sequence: TGTGCCAGTAGTATAACAAGCGGGAACTACAATGAGCAGTTCTTC. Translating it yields CASSITSGNYNEQFF.

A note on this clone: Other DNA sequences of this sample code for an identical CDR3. CDR3 residues: CASSYRGPDTQYF. The DNA for the CDR3 is TGTGCCAGCAGTTACAGGGGCCCAGATACGCAGTATTTT. The gene calls are TRBV6-5 and TRBJ2-3; D might be TRBD1 (5 bases). Germline loops: CDR1 MNHEY, CDR2 SVGAGI. The CDR3 extends over 13 amino acids. V lost 2 bases to trimming and J lost 4 bases, with 7 bases between them.

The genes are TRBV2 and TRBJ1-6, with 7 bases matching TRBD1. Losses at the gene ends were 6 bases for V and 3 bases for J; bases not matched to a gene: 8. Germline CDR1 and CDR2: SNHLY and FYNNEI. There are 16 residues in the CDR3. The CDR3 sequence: CASRDPRDSYNSPLHF. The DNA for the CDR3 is TGTGCCAGCAGGGACCCCCGGGACAGCTATAATTCACCCCTCCACTTT. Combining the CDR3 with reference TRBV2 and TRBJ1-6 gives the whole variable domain EPEVTQTPSHQVTQMGQEVILRCVPISNHLYFYWYRQILGQKVEFLVSFYNNEISEKSEIFDDQFSVERPDGSNFTLKIRSTKLEDSAMYFCASRDPRDSYNSPLHFGNGTRLTVT.

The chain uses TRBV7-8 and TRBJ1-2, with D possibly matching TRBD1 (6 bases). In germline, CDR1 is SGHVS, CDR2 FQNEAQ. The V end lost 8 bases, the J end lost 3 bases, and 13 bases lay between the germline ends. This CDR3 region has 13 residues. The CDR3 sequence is CASQGRGYYGYTF. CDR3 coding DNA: TGTGCCAGCCAGGGCAGGGGTTACTATGGCTACACCTTC.

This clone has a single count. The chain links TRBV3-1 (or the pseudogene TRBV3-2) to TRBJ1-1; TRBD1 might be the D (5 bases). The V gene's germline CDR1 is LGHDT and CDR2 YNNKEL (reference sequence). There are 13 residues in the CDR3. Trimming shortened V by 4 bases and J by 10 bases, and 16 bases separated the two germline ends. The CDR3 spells CASSRGEVAGAFF. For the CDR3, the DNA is TGTGCCAGCAGCCGGGGGGAGGTGGCGGGAGCTTTCTTT.

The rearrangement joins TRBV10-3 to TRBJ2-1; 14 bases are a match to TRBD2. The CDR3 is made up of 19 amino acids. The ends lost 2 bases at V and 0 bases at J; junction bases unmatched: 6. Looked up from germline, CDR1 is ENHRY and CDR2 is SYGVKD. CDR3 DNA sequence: TGTGCCATCAGTGAGGCGACTAGCGGGAGGGTGAGCTCCTACAATGAGCAGTTCTTC. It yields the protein CAISEATSGRVSSYNEQFF.

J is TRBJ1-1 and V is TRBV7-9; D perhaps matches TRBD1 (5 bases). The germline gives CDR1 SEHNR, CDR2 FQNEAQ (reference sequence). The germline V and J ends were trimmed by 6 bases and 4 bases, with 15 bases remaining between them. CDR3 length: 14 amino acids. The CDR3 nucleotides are TGTGCCAGCAGTCAGGGCCAGGGAAGCACTGAAGCTTTCTTT. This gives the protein CASSQGQGSTEAFF.

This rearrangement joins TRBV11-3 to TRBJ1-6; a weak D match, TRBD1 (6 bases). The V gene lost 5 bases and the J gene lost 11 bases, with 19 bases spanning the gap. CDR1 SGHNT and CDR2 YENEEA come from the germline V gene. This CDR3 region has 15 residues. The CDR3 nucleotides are TGTGCCAGCAGCCCCCTGAGGGGGAAGGCTCCACCCCTCCACTTT. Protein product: CASSPLRGKAPPLHF.

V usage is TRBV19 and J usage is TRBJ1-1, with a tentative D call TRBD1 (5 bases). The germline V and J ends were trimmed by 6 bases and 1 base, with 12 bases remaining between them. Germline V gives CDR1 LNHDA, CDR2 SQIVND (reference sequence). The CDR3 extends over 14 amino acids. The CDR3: CASRTQGGNTEAFF. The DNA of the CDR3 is TGTGCCAGTAGGACTCAGGGAGGGAACACTGAAGCTTTCTTT.

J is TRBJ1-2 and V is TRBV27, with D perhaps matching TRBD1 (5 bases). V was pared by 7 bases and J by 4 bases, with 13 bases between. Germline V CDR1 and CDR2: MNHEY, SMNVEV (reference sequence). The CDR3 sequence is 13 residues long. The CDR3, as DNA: TGTGCCAGCACAAACAGGCCCGTCTATGGCTACACCTTC. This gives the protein CASTNRPVYGYTF.

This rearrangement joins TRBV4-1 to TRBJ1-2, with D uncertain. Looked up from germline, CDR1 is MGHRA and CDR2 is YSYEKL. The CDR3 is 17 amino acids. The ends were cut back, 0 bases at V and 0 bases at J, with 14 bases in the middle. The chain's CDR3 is CASSQEGGLSSNYGYTF. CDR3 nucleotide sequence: TGCGCCAGCAGCCAAGAAGGCGGGCTCAGTTCTAACTATGGCTACACCTTC.

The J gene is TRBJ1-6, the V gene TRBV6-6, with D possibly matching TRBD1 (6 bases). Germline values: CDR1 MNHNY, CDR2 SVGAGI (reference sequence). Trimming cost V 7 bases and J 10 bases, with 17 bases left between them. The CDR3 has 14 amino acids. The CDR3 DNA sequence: TGTGCCAGCACTGGACAGTCAGGGCGGTCACCCCTCCACTTT. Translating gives CASTGQSGRSPLHF.

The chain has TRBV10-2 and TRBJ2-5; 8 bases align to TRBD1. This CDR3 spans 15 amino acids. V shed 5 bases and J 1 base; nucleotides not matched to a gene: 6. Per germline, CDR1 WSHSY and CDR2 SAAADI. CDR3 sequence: CASSRRTGSQETQYF. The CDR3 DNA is TGCGCCAGCAGTAGAAGGACAGGGTCCCAAGAGACCCAGTACTTC.

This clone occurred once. CDR3 in amino acids: CSAWGHEKLFF. The CDR3 nucleotides are TGCAGCGCCTGGGGGCATGAAAAACTGTTTTTT. The chain joins TRBV20-1 to TRBJ1-4; a weak D match, TRBD1 (6 bases). The length of the CDR3 is 11 residues. Germline lookup yields CDR1 DFQATT and CDR2 SNEGSKA (reference sequence).

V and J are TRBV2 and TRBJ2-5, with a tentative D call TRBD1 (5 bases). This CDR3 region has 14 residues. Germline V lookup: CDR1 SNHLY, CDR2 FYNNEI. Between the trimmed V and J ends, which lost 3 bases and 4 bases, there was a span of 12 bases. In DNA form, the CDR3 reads TGTGCCAGCAGTGACAGGGTGTGGGGAGAGACCCAGTACTTC. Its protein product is CASSDRVWGETQYF.

The CDR3 here is CASSYTSDYEQYF. As DNA, the CDR3 is TGTGCCAGCAGCTACACTAGCGACTACGAGCAGTACTTC. V usage is TRBV7-2 and J usage is TRBJ2-7; 7 positions match TRBD2. Trimming cost V 4 bases and J 3 bases; bases outside gene matches: 3. The CDR3 runs to 13 residues. In germline, CDR1 is SGHTA, CDR2 FQGNSA.